These T cell receptor beta chains were read from a single sample in a study of blood T cell repertoires in COVID-19. Only in-frame clones appear in the TCRdb table, and some are missing; sequencing was by immunoSEQ multiplex PCR. The repertoire consists of 150,000 to 200,000 clones, with around 84% occurring once and the leading ten covering 5.5% to 7%. Sample: peripheral blood. These receptors were obtained from a man aged 45 to 65 with active or convalescent COVID-19. Each CDR3 is given with its conserved first and last residue. The D gene is left open where the match is weak. The size field is filled for only some rows; it gives once, few, many or a size class.

abundance,j_gene,v_gene,d_gene,CDR3nt,CDR3aa
NA,TRBJ1-2,TRBV2,TRBD1,TGTGCCAGCAGTCGACAGGGGTCGGACTATGGCTACACCTTC,CASSRQGSDYGYTF
NA,TRBJ1-5,TRBV7-6,TRBD1,TGTGCCAGCAGCTTAGCGCGGGGGACAGGGAATCAGCCCCAGCATTTT,CASSLARGTGNQPQHF
NA,TRBJ1-1,TRBV10-3,NA,TGTGCCATCAGGGCGGGTTTGACCGCGAACACTGAAGCTTTCTTT,CAIRAGLTANTEAFF
NA,TRBJ1-1,TRBV11-3,TRBD1,TGTGCCAGCAGTACGACAGGGTTCCTGGCCTCTGACACTGAAGCTTTCTTT,CASSTTGFLASDTEAFF
once,TRBJ2-5,TRBV5-1,NA,TGCGCCAGCAGCTTCCGCACGTCGGGGGAGACCCAGTACTTC,CASSFRTSGETQYF
NA,TRBJ2-1,TRBV4-2,NA,TGTGCCAGCAGCCAAGTTTCCGGGGAGGAGTTCTTC,CASSQVSGEEFF
NA,TRBJ1-2,TRBV5-4,TRBD1,TGTGCCAGCAGCTTACCGGGACAGGGGGCTTTCGGCTACACCTTC,CASSLPGQGAFGYTF
NA,TRBJ2-4,TRBV6-2/TRBV6-3,TRBD2,TGTGCCAGCAGTTACCCAGGGAGGGACAAAAACATTCAGTACTTC,CASSYPGRDKNIQYF
NA,TRBJ2-7,TRBV5-1,TRBD2,TGCGCCAGCAGCCCCGGACAAACGACTAGACTAGCGGGCTCCTACGAGCAGTACTTC,CASSPGQTTRLAGSYEQYF
NA,TRBJ2-1,TRBV6-2/TRBV6-3,NA,TGTGCCAGCAGTTTGCGGGGAGTTTCCTACAATGAGCAGTTCTTC,CASSLRGVSYNEQFF
NA,TRBJ2-7,TRBV14,TRBD1,TGTGCCAGCAGCCCCCCCCCGGGACAGGGTACCTACGAGCAGTACTTC,CASSPPPGQGTYEQYF
NA,TRBJ2-3,TRBV3-1/TRBV3-2,TRBD2,TGTGCCAGCGGGAGGGGAAGCACAGATACGCAGTATTTT,CASGRGSTDTQYF
NA,TRBJ1-5,TRBV4-1,NA,TGCGCCAGCAGCCAAGATCACGGGGAGCGCAATCAGCCCCAGCATTTT,CASSQDHGERNQPQHF
once,TRBJ2-3,TRBV5-5,TRBD2,TGTGCCAGCAGCCTCCCGGGAGGTACGCAGTATTTT,CASSLPGGTQYF
once,TRBJ1-1,TRBV5-1,NA,TGCGCCAGCAAGGAGTTGAACACTGAAGCTTTCTTT,CASKELNTEAFF
NA,TRBJ2-1,TRBV10-3,NA,TGTGCCTCGGGACTCCCCCTTGAAAATGAGCAGTTCTTC,CASGLPLENEQFF
NA,TRBJ1-2,TRBV19,TRBD1,TGTGCCAGTAGGACAGGGGGCGACTATGGCTACACCTTC,CASRTGGDYGYTF
NA,TRBJ1-2,TRBV7-9,TRBD1,TGTGCCAGCAGCTTAGGTGGGACAGGGGTCGGCTACACCTTC,CASSLGGTGVGYTF
NA,TRBJ2-6,TRBV19,NA,TGTGCCAGTACCCTGGGGGCCAGCTCTGGGGCCAACGTCCTGACTTTC,CASTLGASSGANVLTF
NA,TRBJ2-5,TRBV24-1,TRBD2,TGTGCCACCAGTGAATATAGCGGGGTGGGAGAGACCCAGTACTTC,CATSEYSGVGETQYF
NA,TRBJ1-2,TRBV4-1,NA,TGCGCCAGCAGCCAAGGGTCGGCAAGGAGCTATGGCTACACCTTC,CASSQGSARSYGYTF
NA,TRBJ1-2,TRBV6-1,NA,TGTGCCAGCAGTGTATATGGTACCGACCGGAGGGAAGGCTACACCTTC,CASSVYGTDRREGYTF
once,TRBJ2-7,TRBV7-2,NA,TGTGCCAGCAGCTTAGCTCTGTACGAGCAGTACTTC,CASSLALYEQYF
NA,TRBJ1-2,TRBV4-2,NA,TGTGCCAGCAGCCAAGATTCGGGCAGGGTGATCGGAGGCTACACCTTC,CASSQDSGRVIGGYTF
NA,TRBJ2-7,TRBV5-1,TRBD1,TGCGCCAGCAGCCAGGGGGCTAGATACGAGCAGTACTTC,CASSQGARYEQYF
NA,TRBJ1-3,TRBV5-1,TRBD1,TGCGCCAGCAGCCCAGGGACAGGGGGAAACTCTGGAAACACCATATATTTT,CASSPGTGGNSGNTIYF
NA,TRBJ1-2,TRBV20-1,NA,TGCAGTGCTAGTCCGGAGGGACGTGGGTACTATGGCTACACCTTC,CSASPEGRGYYGYTF
NA,TRBJ1-1,TRBV6-6,NA,TGTGCCAGCAACAAATTTATTGGGGCTTGGACTGAAGCTTTCTTT,CASNKFIGAWTEAFF
NA,TRBJ2-7,TRBV25-1,NA,TGTGCCAGCAGTCCCTCCGGGGGCTCCTACGAGCAGTACTTC,CASSPSGGSYEQYF
NA,TRBJ1-4,TRBV3-1/TRBV3-2,NA,TGTGCCAGCAGCCAAGAAAGTATGGGCACAACTAATGAAAAACTGTTTTTT,CASSQESMGTTNEKLFF
NA,TRBJ1-2,TRBV20-1,NA,TGCAGTGCCTCAACGGGGGGCGGCTACACCTTC,CSASTGGGYTF
few,TRBJ1-2,TRBV29-1,NA,TGCAGCGTTGATCCCTCCGACGGGGGTCGCGGCTACACCTTC,CSVDPSDGGRGYTF
few,TRBJ1-1,TRBV6-5,NA,TGTGCCAGCAGGGGCGGACAGCCTGAAGCTTTCTTT,CASRGGQPEAFF
NA,TRBJ1-1,TRBV6-4,NA,TGTGCCAGCAGTGATGGGCGAATGAACACTGAAGCTTTCTTT,CASSDGRMNTEAFF
NA,TRBJ1-2,TRBV3-1/TRBV3-2,NA,TGTGCCAGCAGCCAAGATCCGGGAACCTATGGCTACACCTTC,CASSQDPGTYGYTF
NA,TRBJ2-2,TRBV3-1/TRBV3-2,NA,TGTGCCAGCAGCCAAACCGGTATTCGGGGGACGAACACCGGGGAGCTGTTTTTT,CASSQTGIRGTNTGELFF
NA,TRBJ2-3,TRBV4-2,TRBD1,TGTGCCAGCAGCCACCCCGACAGGGGGCCTGGAGATACGCAGTATTTT,CASSHPDRGPGDTQYF
NA,TRBJ1-1,TRBV4-2,NA,TGTGCCAGCAGCCCCCCAGGCTCGGTGGGCACTGAAGCTTTCTTT,CASSPPGSVGTEAFF
NA,TRBJ1-1,TRBV6-5,NA,TGTGCCAGCAGTTACTCGGAGATGAACACTGAAGCTTTCTTT,CASSYSEMNTEAFF
NA,TRBJ2-3,TRBV3-1/TRBV3-2,TRBD2,TGTGCCAGCAGCCGTCGTGTCGCGGGAGGTTCAGATACGCAGTATTTT,CASSRRVAGGSDTQYF
once,TRBJ2-3,TRBV5-1,TRBD1,TGCGCCAGCAGCTACCGGACAGGGGGCCACGAAGATACGCAGTATTTT,CASSYRTGGHEDTQYF
NA,TRBJ1-6,TRBV30,NA,TGTGCCTGGAATCCGATTGAAGCCCTCTATAATTCACCCCTCCACTTT,CAWNPIEALYNSPLHF
NA,TRBJ2-1,TRBV3-1/TRBV3-2,TRBD1,TGTGCCAGCAGCCCCCGGACAGGGGGCTTCGATGAGCAGTTCTTC,CASSPRTGGFDEQFF
NA,TRBJ2-5,TRBV24-1,NA,TGTGCCACCAGTGATTCGAGGAGACAAGAGACCCAGTACTTC,CATSDSRRQETQYF
NA,TRBJ2-2,TRBV3-1/TRBV3-2,TRBD2,TGTGCCAGCAGCCAGATGACTAGCGGGAGGGCGGCTACCGGGGAGCTGTTTTTT,CASSQMTSGRAATGELFF
once,TRBJ1-4,TRBV5-4,TRBD1,TGTGCCAGCAGCTTGGGGGGCGGGACAGGGTCCAAAGGAGAAAAACTGTTTTTT,CASSLGGGTGSKGEKLFF
NA,TRBJ2-5,TRBV29-1,NA,TGCAGCGTTGAAGAAGGTCGTCCAGGGGAGACCCAGTACTTC,CSVEEGRPGETQYF
NA,TRBJ1-5,TRBV6-1,NA,TGTGCCAGCAGTGAAGTTTCGGGACTTAGCAATCAGCCCCAGCATTTT,CASSEVSGLSNQPQHF
NA,TRBJ1-5,TRBV2,TRBD1,TGTGCCAGCAGTTCGGACAGGGAGGGGGGGCCCCAGCATTTT,CASSSDREGGPQHF
NA,TRBJ2-7,TRBV9,NA,TGTGCCAGCAGCCCAGAGGGGTCAGGGGTGTGGGAGCAGTACTTC,CASSPEGSGVWEQYF
NA,TRBJ1-1,TRBV7-3,NA,TGTGCCAGCAGCTTAGGTTCGGACAGTAAAGCTTTCTTT,CASSLGSDSKAFF